Listed below are T cell receptor beta chains from one sample, sequenced in a study of T cell responses to AZD1222 COVID-19 vaccine. Some clones are missing from TCRdb's copy, which holds only in-frame ones; the method was immunoSEQ multiplex PCR. The sample has around 140,000 clones, roughly 87% seen once. This sample comprised peripheral blood, obtained 28 days after the second dose of the MenACWY control vaccine. The receptors stem from an adult who received the MenACWY meningococcal vaccine as a control. Each CDR3 is given with its conserved first and last residue. The D gene is left open where the match is weak.

TRBV6-5,TRBD1,TRBJ1-2,CASSDRGRGGYTF
TRBV19,NA,TRBJ2-1,CASTLEDANNEQFF
TRBV7-2,TRBD1,TRBJ1-2,CASTLGGGTAYGYTF
TRBV7-9,NA,TRBJ2-5,CASSFSGKVQETQYF
TRBV4-1,NA,TRBJ2-7,CASSQLPDRIYEQYF
TRBV5-4,NA,TRBJ1-2,CASRPDPSNGYTF
TRBV28,TRBD2,TRBJ2-7,CASSLRTSEQYF
TRBV14,TRBD2,TRBJ2-3,CASSREGNTQYF
TRBV6-2/TRBV6-3,NA,TRBJ1-5,CASSYSPGRASNQPQHF
TRBV6-2/TRBV6-3,NA,TRBJ2-3,CASSFFRPPADTQYF
TRBV7-3,TRBD1,TRBJ1-1,CASSLLGQGLNTEAFF
TRBV28,TRBD2,TRBJ2-3,CASSWTSGSDTDTQYF
TRBV10-3,NA,TRBJ1-1,CAIRSVTAPAFF
TRBV18,TRBD1,TRBJ1-1,CASSPRQGAPGTEAFF
TRBV9,NA,TRBJ1-4,CASSVGGAGEKLFF
TRBV7-9,NA,TRBJ2-2,CASSLMTTGELFF
TRBV4-1,NA,TRBJ1-1,CASSPSHGVFNTEAFF
TRBV11-2,TRBD2,TRBJ2-3,CASSRQRERITDTQYF
TRBV27,NA,TRBJ1-4,CASSLRAGGNEKLFF
TRBV19,NA,TRBJ1-4,CASSIGYPTNEKLFF